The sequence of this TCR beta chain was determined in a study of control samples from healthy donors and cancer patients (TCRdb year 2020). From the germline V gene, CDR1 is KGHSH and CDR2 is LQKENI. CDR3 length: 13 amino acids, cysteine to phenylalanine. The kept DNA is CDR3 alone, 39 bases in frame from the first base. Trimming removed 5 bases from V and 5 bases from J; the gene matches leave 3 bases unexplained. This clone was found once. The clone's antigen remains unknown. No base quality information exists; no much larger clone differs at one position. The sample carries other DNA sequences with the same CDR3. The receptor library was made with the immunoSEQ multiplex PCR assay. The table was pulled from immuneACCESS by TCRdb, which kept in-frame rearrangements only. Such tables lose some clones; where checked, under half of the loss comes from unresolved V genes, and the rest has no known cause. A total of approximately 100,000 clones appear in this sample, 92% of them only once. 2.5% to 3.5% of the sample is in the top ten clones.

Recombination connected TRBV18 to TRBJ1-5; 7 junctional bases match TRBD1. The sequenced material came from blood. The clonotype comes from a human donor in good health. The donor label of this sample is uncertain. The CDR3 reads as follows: CASSRGGDQPQHF. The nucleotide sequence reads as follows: TGTGCCAGCTCAAGAGGGGGCGATCAGCCCCAGCATTTT.